This T cell receptor (beta chain) was retrieved from a study of shared clonotypes between healthy human individuals. Study-wide results and caveats: Clonotypes which were not shared had lower generation probabilities than clonotypes that all four donors shared.

Sequencing used immunoSEQ multiplex PCR; TCRdb keeps in-frame clones, though not all of them. The profile covers 550,000 to 800,000 clones, with around 74% appearing a single time and approximately 1.8% taken by the ten largest. Regarding this clone: The antigen remains undetermined.

The germline V and J ends were trimmed by 3 bases and 0 bases, with 12 bases remaining between them. CDR3 length: 16 residues. Per germline, CDR1 MGHRA and CDR2 YSYEKL. The sample was memory CD4+ T cells sorted from blood. The subset denotes: CD45RA-negative fraction. The chain has TRBV4-1 and TRBJ2-1, with D unclear. This receptor was identified in a woman in her twenties or thirties in good health. The CDR3 spells CASSQRTASSYNEQFF. CDR3 bases: TGCGCCAGCAGCCAGAGAACGGCTAGCTCCTACAATGAGCAGTTCTTC.